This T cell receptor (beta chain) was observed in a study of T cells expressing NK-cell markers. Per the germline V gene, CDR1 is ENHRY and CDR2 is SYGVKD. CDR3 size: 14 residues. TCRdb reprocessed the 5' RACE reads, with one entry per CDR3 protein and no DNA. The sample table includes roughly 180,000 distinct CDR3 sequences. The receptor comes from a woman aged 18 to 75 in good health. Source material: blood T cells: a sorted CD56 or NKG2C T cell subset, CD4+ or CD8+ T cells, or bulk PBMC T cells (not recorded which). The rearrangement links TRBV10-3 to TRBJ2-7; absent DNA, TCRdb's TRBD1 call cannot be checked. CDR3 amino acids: CAISESLGGYEQYF.